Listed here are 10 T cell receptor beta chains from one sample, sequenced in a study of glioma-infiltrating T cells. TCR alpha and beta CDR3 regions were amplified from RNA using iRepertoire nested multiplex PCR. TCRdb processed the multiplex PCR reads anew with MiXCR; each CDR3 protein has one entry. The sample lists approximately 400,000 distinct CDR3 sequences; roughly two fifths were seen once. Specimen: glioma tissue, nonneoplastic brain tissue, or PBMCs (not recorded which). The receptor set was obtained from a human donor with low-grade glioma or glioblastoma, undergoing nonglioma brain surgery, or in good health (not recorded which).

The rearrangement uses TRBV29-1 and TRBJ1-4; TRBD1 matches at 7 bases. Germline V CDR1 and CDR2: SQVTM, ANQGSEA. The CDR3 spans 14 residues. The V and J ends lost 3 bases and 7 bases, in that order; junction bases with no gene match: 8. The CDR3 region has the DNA TGCAGCGTTGAGGGGACAGCGGATAGTGAAAAACTGTTTTTT. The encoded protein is CSVEGTADSEKLFF.

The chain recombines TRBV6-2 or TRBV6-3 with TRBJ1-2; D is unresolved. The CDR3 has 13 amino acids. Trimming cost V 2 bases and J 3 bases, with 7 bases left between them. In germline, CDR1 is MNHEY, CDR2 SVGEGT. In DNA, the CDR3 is TGTGCCAGCAGTTACGAGGGCCACTATGGCTACACCTTC. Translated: CASSYEGHYGYTF.

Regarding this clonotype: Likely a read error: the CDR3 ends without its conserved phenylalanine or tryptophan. CDR3 protein: CASSLAQDYGYTS. The CDR3 DNA is TGTGCCAGCAGTTTAGCACAGGACTATGGCTACACCTCC. This rearrangement joins TRBV28 to TRBJ1-2; D is perhaps TRBD1 (5 bases). The ends were cut back, 2 bases at V and 3 bases at J, with 7 bases in the middle. CDR3 length: 13 amino acids. From germline, CDR1 is MDHEN and CDR2 SYDVKM.

The CDR3 DNA reads as TGTGCCAGCAGTTCGACGACAGGCCTATTCTCTGGGGCCAACGTCCTGACTTTC. The encoded protein is CASSSTTGLFSGANVLTF. This chain uses TRBV28 with TRBJ2-6; possibly TRBD1 for D (6 bases). Trimming pared 4 bases from V and 0 bases from J, leaving 16 bases between. In germline, CDR1 is MDHEN, CDR2 SYDVKM. The CDR3 runs to 18 residues.

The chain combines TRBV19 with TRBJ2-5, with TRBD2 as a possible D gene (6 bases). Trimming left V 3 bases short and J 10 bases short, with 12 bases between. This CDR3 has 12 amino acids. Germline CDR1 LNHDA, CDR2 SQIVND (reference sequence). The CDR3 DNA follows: TGTGCCAGTAGTATTAAGTCCGGGAGCCAGTACTTC. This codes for CASSIKSGSQYF.

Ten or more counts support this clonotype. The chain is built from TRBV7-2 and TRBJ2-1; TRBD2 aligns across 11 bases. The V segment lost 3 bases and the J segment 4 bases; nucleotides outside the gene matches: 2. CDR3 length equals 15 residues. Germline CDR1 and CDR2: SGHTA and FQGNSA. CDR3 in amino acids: CASSLVAGGYNEQFF. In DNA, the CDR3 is TGTGCCAGCAGCTTGGTAGCGGGAGGGTACAATGAGCAGTTCTTC.

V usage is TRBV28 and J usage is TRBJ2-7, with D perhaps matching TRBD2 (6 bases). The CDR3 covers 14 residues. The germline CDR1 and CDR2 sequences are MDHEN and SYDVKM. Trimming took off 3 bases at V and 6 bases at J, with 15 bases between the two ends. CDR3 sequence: CASSFYVGEVEQYF. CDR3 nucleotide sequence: TGTGCCAGCAGTTTTTATGTTGGGGAGGTCGAGCAGTACTTC.

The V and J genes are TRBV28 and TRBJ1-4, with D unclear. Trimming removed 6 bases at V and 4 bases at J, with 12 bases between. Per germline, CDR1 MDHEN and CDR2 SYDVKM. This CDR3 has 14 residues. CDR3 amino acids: CASSWMEDNEKLFF. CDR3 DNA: TGTGCCAGCAGCTGGATGGAGGATAATGAAAAACTGTTTTTT.

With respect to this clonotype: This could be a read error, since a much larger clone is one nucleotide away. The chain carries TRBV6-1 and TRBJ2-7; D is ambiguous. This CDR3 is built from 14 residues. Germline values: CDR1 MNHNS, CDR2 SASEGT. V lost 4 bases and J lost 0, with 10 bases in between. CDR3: CASSVTSSSYEQYF. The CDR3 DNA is TGTGCCAGCAGTGTCACTTCCAGCTCCTACGAGCAGTACTTC.

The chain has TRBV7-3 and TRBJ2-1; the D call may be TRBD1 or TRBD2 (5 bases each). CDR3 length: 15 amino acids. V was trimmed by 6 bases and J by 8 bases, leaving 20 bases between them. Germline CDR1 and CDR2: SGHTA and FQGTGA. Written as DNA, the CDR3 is TGTGCCAGCAGACCACCCGGGACGGAAAACGATGAGCAGTTCTTC. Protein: CASRPPGTENDEQFF.